This is a list of T cell receptor beta chains from one sample in a study of blood T cell repertoires in COVID-19. TCRdb keeps only in-frame clones here, not all; method: immunoSEQ multiplex PCR. The repertoire holds about 290,000 clones, with roughly 90% as singletons. The sequenced material came from peripheral blood. Receptors were obtained from a woman aged 25 to 39 with COVID-19, enrolled during active disease. CDR3s include the opening cysteine and the closing phenylalanine or tryptophan. A D gene is named only where the DNA matches it firmly. The listing skips clone size in some rows; elsewhere it reads once, few, many or a size class.

v_call	d_call	j_call	clone_size	cdr3_length	cdr3_aa	cdr3_nt
TRBV7-2	TRBD1	TRBJ2-2	NA	16	CASSSQGAVGTGELFF	TGTGCCAGCAGCTCACAGGGGGCGGTTGGCACCGGGGAGCTGTTTTTT
TRBV11-2	NA	TRBJ2-1	NA	14	CASSLRGLVNEQFF	TGTGCCAGCAGTTTGAGAGGGTTGGTGAATGAGCAGTTCTTC
TRBV7-2	TRBD1	TRBJ2-1	once	15	CASSLVGQGRNEQFF	TGTGCCAGCAGCTTAGTGGGACAGGGCAGGAATGAGCAGTTCTTC
TRBV4-1	NA	TRBJ1-1	once	14	CASSRSGWNTEAFF	TGCGCCAGCAGCCGCAGCGGATGGAACACTGAAGCTTTCTTT
TRBV5-8	NA	TRBJ2-7	NA	15	CASRGFTTGAYEQYF	TGTGCCAGCAGGGGATTCACCACCGGGGCCTACGAGCAGTACTTC
TRBV3-1/TRBV3-2	TRBD2	TRBJ2-4	NA	19	CASSQDLLAGALAKNIQYF	TGTGCCAGCAGCCAAGATCTCCTAGCGGGGGCCCTAGCCAAAAACATTCAGTACTTC
TRBV2	NA	TRBJ1-4	few	13	CASQKNGGEKLFF	TGTGCCAGCCAGAAAAACGGAGGTGAAAAACTGTTTTTT
TRBV5-4	NA	TRBJ1-2	NA	14	CASSLGGGSYGYTF	TGTGCCAGCAGCTTGGGAGGCGGCTCCTATGGCTACACCTTC
TRBV18	NA	TRBJ2-7	once	17	CASSPRQLPRSSYEQYF	TGTGCCAGCTCACCCCGGCAGCTTCCAAGGAGCTCCTACGAGCAGTACTTC
TRBV6-6	NA	TRBJ1-1	NA	14	CASSYRGGLAEAFF	TGTGCCAGCAGTTATCGGGGGGGGTTAGCTGAAGCTTTCTTT
TRBV5-1	TRBD1	TRBJ1-1	NA	17	CASSRTTGGTAIAEAFF	TGCGCCAGCAGCCGAACTACAGGGGGGACCGCTATCGCTGAAGCTTTCTTT
TRBV25-1	TRBD1	TRBJ1-1	NA	15	CASSWTGPKNTEAFF	TGTGCCAGCAGTTGGACAGGGCCCAAGAACACTGAAGCTTTCTTT
TRBV5-6	TRBD2	TRBJ2-1	few	17	CASSLVFGTRSVNEQFF	TGTGCCAGCAGCTTGGTATTCGGGACTAGGAGTGTCAATGAGCAGTTCTTC
TRBV2	NA	TRBJ2-7	NA	13	CASSEVEAYEQYF	TGTGCCAGCAGTGAAGTGGAGGCGTACGAGCAGTACTTC
TRBV10-3	TRBD1	TRBJ1-2	NA	14	CAIRVGQGVHGYTF	TGTGCCATCAGGGTGGGACAGGGTGTTCATGGCTACACCTTC
TRBV30	NA	TRBJ1-2	NA	11	CAWSYSYGYTF	TGTGCCTGGAGCTACAGCTATGGCTACACCTTC
TRBV27	NA	TRBJ2-7	few	14	CASSLSPTYYEQYF	TGTGCCAGCAGTTTATCGCCGACTTACTACGAGCAGTACTTC
TRBV10-3	TRBD2	TRBJ2-1	NA	15	CAISELAGGLDEQFF	TGTGCCATCAGTGAGTTAGCGGGGGGGTTGGATGAGCAGTTCTTC
TRBV9	NA	TRBJ2-1	once	13	CASGEVGGNEQFF	TGTGCCAGCGGGGAAGTCGGGGGTAATGAGCAGTTCTTC
TRBV28	NA	TRBJ2-7	once	12	CASSLTGLGQYF	TGTGCCAGCAGCCTTACAGGTTTGGGGCAGTACTTC
TRBV6-1	NA	TRBJ1-4	once	14	CASSSLQRGKKLFF	TGTGCCAGCAGTTCTTTGCAAAGGGGGAAAAAACTGTTTTTT
TRBV5-6	TRBD1	TRBJ1-4	NA	15	CASSWGTGANEKLFF	TGTGCCAGCAGCTGGGGGACAGGTGCTAATGAAAAACTGTTTTTT
TRBV19	NA	TRBJ1-6	NA	15	CASSIGTGGSSPLHF	TGTGCCAGTAGTATAGGCACGGGTGGCAGTTCACCCCTCCACTTT
TRBV7-8	NA	TRBJ1-2	NA	13	CASSPGAGYGYTF	TGTGCCAGCAGCCCTGGAGCAGGGTATGGCTACACCTTC
TRBV18	NA	TRBJ1-2	NA	14	CASSSDRTPYGYTF	TGTGCCAGCTCATCGGACAGAACTCCCTATGGCTACACCTTC
TRBV19	TRBD1	TRBJ2-1	NA	15	CASGQGFFAYNEQFF	TGTGCCAGTGGACAGGGGTTTTTTGCCTACAATGAGCAGTTCTTC
TRBV27	NA	TRBJ1-5	NA	17	CASSLTKRWGGGQPQHF	TGTGCCAGCAGTTTAACCAAGAGGTGGGGCGGGGGTCAGCCCCAGCATTTT
TRBV5-6	TRBD2	TRBJ2-3	NA	16	CASSLGIAGPTDTQYF	TGTGCCAGCAGCTTGGGGATAGCGGGCCCCACAGATACGCAGTATTTT
TRBV2	NA	TRBJ1-5	NA	13	CASRQNPNQPQHF	TGTGCCAGCAGACAAAACCCTAATCAGCCCCAGCATTTT
TRBV19	NA	TRBJ1-5	NA	13	CASSINIYQPQHF	TGTGCCAGTAGTATTAACATTTATCAGCCCCAGCATTTT
TRBV10-3	NA	TRBJ1-2	NA	17	CAISDPTGPDTYYGYTF	TGTGCCATCAGTGACCCTACAGGGCCGGATACCTACTATGGCTACACCTTC
TRBV6-6	NA	TRBJ2-7	NA	12	CASRDTTYEQYF	TGTGCCAGCCGGGACACGACCTACGAGCAGTACTTC
TRBV3-1/TRBV3-2	NA	TRBJ2-7	NA	16	CASSQWGRMSSYEQYF	TGTGCCAGCAGCCAGTGGGGGCGCATGAGCTCCTACGAGCAGTACTTC
TRBV4-1	NA	TRBJ1-4	NA	12	CASSQDREKLFF	TGCGCCAGCAGCCAAGATCGTGAAAAACTGTTTTTT
TRBV6-5	NA	TRBJ1-6	NA	15	CASSSAETGNSPLHF	TGTGCCAGCAGTTCCGCCGAGACAGGCAATTCACCCCTCCACTTT
TRBV6-5	NA	TRBJ2-3	few	15	CASEAPAFSTDTQYF	TGTGCCAGCGAGGCCCCAGCCTTTTCCACAGATACGCAGTATTTT
TRBV21-1	NA	TRBJ2-7	NA	14	CASKRDRDFWVKYF	TGTGCCAGCAAACGGGACAGGGACTTTTGGGTGAAGTACTTC
TRBV19	NA	TRBJ1-2	NA	13	CASSITAGDGYTF	TGTGCCAGTAGTATCACTGCAGGGGATGGCTACACCTTC
TRBV6-6	TRBD1	TRBJ1-3	NA	14	CASKTQGSGNTIYF	TGTGCCAGCAAGACACAGGGGTCTGGAAACACCATATATTTT
TRBV4-1	NA	TRBJ2-7	NA	14	CASSQVGGFYEQYF	TGCGCCAGCAGCCAAGTTGGGGGCTTCTACGAGCAGTACTTC
TRBV25-1	NA	TRBJ2-1	NA	16	CASSAATGTDYNEQFF	TGTGCCAGCAGTGCGGCTACCGGGACTGACTACAATGAGCAGTTCTTC
TRBV29-1	NA	TRBJ1-1	NA	11	CSVARNTEAFF	TGCAGCGTTGCCAGGAACACTGAAGCTTTCTTT
TRBV5-1	NA	TRBJ2-2	once	15	CASSSGSQGTGELFF	TGCGCCAGCAGCTCGGGATCTCAGGGGACCGGGGAGCTGTTTTTT
TRBV4-1	NA	TRBJ1-2	once	14	CASGSDGALYGYTF	TGCGCCAGTGGATCCGACGGAGCGCTCTATGGCTACACCTTC